This TCR beta chain was retrieved from a study of prognosis after radiotherapy for stage I lung cancer. Study-level points and caveats: Clone counts measured for unique TCRs fell after stereotactic body radiation therapy, median roughly 9,300 versus 7,200. The study left the tumor specificity of the expanded TCR clones undetermined.

This CDR3 region has 12 residues. CDR1 is MNHNS and CDR2 is SASEGT in the germline V gene. Starting from genomic DNA, TCR beta CDR3 was amplified through two-round multiplex PCR. Specific primers for each TRBV and TRBJ gene were what first-round PCR used. MiXCR, applied by TCRdb to the multiplex PCR reads, yields one record per CDR3 protein. The sample includes some 23,000 distinct CDR3 sequences, approximately 40% of them seen just once. Regarding this clonotype: Its target is not known. One end of the junction varies from germline; a read error may be responsible.

The rearrangement uses TRBV6-1 and TRBJ2-7; the match to TRBD2 covers 7 bases. This material consisted of PBMCs, taken before or after stereotactic body radiation therapy (not recorded which). The clonotype was recovered from a donor aged 50 or older with non-small cell lung cancer. CDR3 nucleotide sequence: TGTGCCGGGTCTAGCGGCTCCCACGAGCAGCACTTC. Translation: CAGSSGSHEQHF.